Presented here are 28 T cell receptor beta chains from one specimen sequenced in a study of cytomegalovirus exposure and HLA in healthy donors. PCR involved 60 Vbeta and 13 Jbeta primers. The repertoire was sequenced with immunoSEQ multiplex PCR; TCRdb's copy has only in-frame clones and lacks some. The top ten hold approximately 3.5% of the sample, which has 100,000 or so clones, 73% seen once. The sample was PBMCs. The receptor source for this set is a man aged 40-55 years in good health and CMV-seronegative.

This clone was detected many times. This sequence joins TRBV5-1 and TRBJ1-6; 8 nucleotides match TRBD1. V shed 0 bases and J 10 bases; nucleotides not matched to a gene: 9. The CDR3 is made up of 16 amino acids. Germline-derived CDR1 and CDR2 are SGHRS and YFSETQ. CDR3 in amino acids: CASSLVSDRGVSPLHF. The CDR3 DNA follows: TGCGCCAGCAGCTTGGTGTCAGACAGGGGAGTCTCACCCCTCCACTTT.

The genes are TRBV30 and TRBJ1-1; no clear D gene. CDR1 and CDR2 (germline): GTSNPN, SVGIG (reference sequence). The CDR3 runs 15 residues. V lost 3 bases, J lost 0 bases, and 14 bases lay in between. This CDR3 reads CAWRIPYGLNTEAFF. The CDR3 DNA reads TGTGCCTGGAGGATCCCGTACGGTCTGAACACTGAAGCTTTCTTT.

This clone has only one observation. The chain employs TRBV25-1 and TRBJ1-2; 8 bases align to TRBD1. V lost 9 bases and J lost 8; bases outside the gene matches: 8. The CDR3 contains 12 residues. Germline V gives CDR1 MGHDK, CDR2 SYGVNS. Here the CDR3 DNA reads TGTGCCAGTTACAGGGGGACTGGAGGCTACACCTTC. It is translated as CASYRGTGGYTF.

This chain links TRBV6-4 with TRBJ2-3, with unresolved D. Trimming removed 2 bases at V and 0 bases at J, with 6 bases between. Per the germline V gene, CDR1 is MRHNA and CDR2 is SNTAGT. CDR3 length: 14 amino acids. The CDR3 loop is CASSDDASTDTQYF. For the CDR3, the DNA is TGTGCCAGCAGTGACGATGCGAGCACAGATACGCAGTATTTT.

This rearrangement joins TRBV5-6 to TRBJ1-4; perhaps TRBD1 as D (6 bases). Germline CDR1 is SGHDT and CDR2 is YYEEEE. The V end was cut by 6 bases, the J end by 8 bases, with 20 bases between. This CDR3 is built from 15 residues. CDR3 DNA: TGTGCCAGCACCTCCCTCGGGGGGCGCCCCGAAAAACTGTTTTTT. Protein product: CASTSLGGRPEKLFF.

The chain couples TRBV28 to TRBJ1-4; 9 positions agree with TRBD1. CDR1 and CDR2 from the germline V gene are MDHEN and SYDVKM. J gave up 8 bases and V 3 bases, and 7 bases lay outside the gene matches. The CDR3 runs 15 residues. CDR3: CASSLPDRGREKLFF. CDR3 nucleotides: TGTGCCAGCAGTTTGCCGGACAGGGGTCGCGAAAAACTGTTTTTT. The full variable domain, in which reference TRBV28 and TRBJ1-4 provide the parts outside the CDR3, is DVKVTQSSRYLVKRTGEKVFLECVQDMDHENMFWYRQDPGLGLRLIYFSYDVKMKEKGDIPEGYSVSREKKERFSLILESASTNQTSMYLCASSLPDRGREKLFFGSGTQLSVL.

V gene TRBV5-1 combines with J gene TRBJ2-3; 9 bases align to TRBD1. The CDR3 loop spans 16 amino acids. Germline V gene sequence: CDR1 SGHRS, CDR2 YFSETQ. V lost 3 bases to trimming and J lost 2 bases; unmatched junction nucleotides: 7. Here the CDR3 reads CASSSRTGATTDTQYF. The CDR3 DNA follows: TGCGCCAGCAGCTCCCGGACAGGGGCGACCACAGATACGCAGTATTTT. Drawing the rest from reference TRBV5-1 and TRBJ2-3, the complete variable domain is KAGVTQTPRYLIKTRGQQVTLSCSPISGHRSVSWYQQTPGQGLQFLFEYFSETQRNKGNFPGRFSGRQFSNSRSEMNVSTLELGDSALYLCASSSRTGATTDTQYFGPGTRLTVL.

The V gene is TRBV11-3, the J gene TRBJ2-7; 7 bases fit TRBD1. Germline V gene data show CDR1 as SGHNT and CDR2 as YENEEA. Losses at the gene ends were 3 bases for V and 3 bases for J; bases not matched to a gene: 5. The length of the CDR3 is 14 residues. This CDR3 is CASSFTGDSYEQYF. CDR3 nucleotides: TGTGCCAGCAGCTTTACAGGGGATAGCTACGAGCAGTACTTC.

This clone was seen a few times. J is TRBJ1-1 and V is TRBV11-2, with D possibly matching TRBD1 (5 bases). Germline-derived CDR1 and CDR2 are SGHAT and FQNNGV. V was trimmed by 5 bases and J by 4 bases, leaving 17 bases between them. This CDR3 is built from 15 residues. CDR3 protein: CASSPIRGKGTEAFF. The CDR3 DNA reads as TGTGCCAGCAGCCCCATTCGGGGGAAGGGCACTGAAGCTTTCTTT.

J is TRBJ1-2 and V is TRBV2, with TRBD1 matching 12 bases. CDR1 is SNHLY and CDR2 is FYNNEI in the germline V gene. This CDR3 contains 15 residues. V shed 10 bases and J 3 bases; nucleotides not matched to a gene: 9. The CDR3 sequence is CANLGTGGSYYGYTF. CDR3 nucleotide sequence: TGTGCCAACCTGGGGACAGGGGGCTCTTACTATGGCTACACCTTC. The whole variable domain, remainder taken from reference TRBV2 and TRBJ1-2, is EPEVTQTPSHQVTQMGQEVILRCVPISNHLYFYWYRQILGQKVEFLVSFYNNEISEKSEIFDDQFSVERPDGSNFTLKIRSTKLEDSAMYFCANLGTGGSYYGYTFGSGTRLTVV.

The chain has TRBV19 and TRBJ2-7; possibly TRBD1 for D (6 bases). This CDR3 is built from 16 residues. From germline, CDR1 is LNHDA and CDR2 SQIVND (reference sequence). Trimming removed 1 base from V and 2 bases from J, with 15 bases in between. CDR3 protein: CASSIATGTRTYEQYF. The CDR3 region has the DNA TGTGCCAGTAGTATAGCAACCGGGACAAGGACCTACGAGCAGTACTTC.

The chain joins TRBV18 to TRBJ2-5; D call uncertain. The length of the CDR3 is 13 residues. Deletions cut 3 bases from V and 2 bases from J, with 7 bases between. Germline-derived CDR1 and CDR2 are KGHSH and LQKENI. CDR3: CASSPAGQETQYF. CDR3 bases: TGTGCCAGCTCACCCGCCGGGCAAGAGACCCAGTACTTC.

The V call is TRBV7-2, the J call TRBJ2-7; tentatively, D is TRBD2 (7 bases). The germline V gene encodes CDR1 SGHTA and CDR2 FQGNSA. The germline V and J ends were trimmed by 5 bases and 3 bases, with 17 bases remaining between them. The CDR3 has 15 amino acids. The CDR3 reads CASSRGGVLFYEQYF. The DNA of the CDR3 is TGTGCCAGCAGCAGGGGGGGAGTCCTGTTCTACGAGCAGTACTTC.

This chain links TRBV4-3 with TRBJ2-7; TRBD2 matches 11 bases. J lost 3 bases, V lost 3 bases, and 4 bases had no gene match. The CDR3 is 15 residues long. The V gene's germline CDR1 is LGHNA and CDR2 YSLEER. The CDR3 loop reads CASSQAGTSGYEQYF. The CDR3 bases are TGCGCCAGCAGCCAGGCCGGGACTAGCGGCTACGAGCAGTACTTC.

The rearrangement joins TRBV4-3 to TRBJ2-2, with a weak D call TRBD2 (6 bases). Germline V lookup: CDR1 LGHNA, CDR2 YSLEER. This CDR3 has 18 residues. Trimming took 2 bases from V and 3 from J, leaving 19 bases between them. The DNA of the CDR3 is TGCGCCAGCAGCCAAACTCTGGGAGGTCTCGGGCACACCGGGGAGCTGTTTTTT. Translation gives CASSQTLGGLGHTGELFF.

This clone came up many times. The genes are TRBV7-8 and TRBJ2-3; D is unclear. V lost 1 base and J 4 bases, leaving 9 bases between the germline ends. The CDR3 consists of 14 residues. Germline assignment: CDR1 SGHVS and CDR2 FQNEAQ. CDR3 protein: CASSLGALSDTQYF. The CDR3 DNA sequence: TGTGCCAGCAGCTTAGGGGCCCTGTCAGATACGCAGTATTTT.

The gene calls are TRBV5-1 and TRBJ2-1, with TRBD1 identical over 8 bases. J gave up 7 bases and V 4 bases, and 13 bases lay outside the gene matches. The CDR3 runs 16 residues. From germline, CDR1 is SGHRS and CDR2 YFSETQ. The CDR3 nucleotides are TGCGCCAGCAGCGTATTACCGGGACAGGACCTTAATGAGCAGTTCTTC. Translated, it gives CASSVLPGQDLNEQFF.

The chain carries TRBV5-4 and TRBJ1-2; 7 nucleotides match TRBD1. From germline, CDR1 is SGHNT and CDR2 YYREEE (reference sequence). This CDR3 is built from 13 residues. Trimming cost V 8 bases and J 2 bases; bases outside gene matches: 6. CDR3 sequence reads: CASRTGMNYGYTF. CDR3 in DNA: TGTGCCAGTAGGACAGGAATGAACTATGGCTACACCTTC.

The rearrangement uses TRBV7-9 and TRBJ1-2, with D uncertain. CDR1 SEHNR and CDR2 FQNEAQ come from the germline V gene (reference sequence). The germline V and J ends were trimmed by 10 bases and 7 bases, with 13 bases remaining between them. CDR3 length: 11 residues. This CDR3 reads CATLGGGGYTF. The CDR3 DNA follows: TGTGCCACCCTAGGAGGAGGTGGCTACACCTTC.

The gene calls are TRBV7-6 and TRBJ1-1; 8 positions agree with TRBD1. J gave up 5 bases and V 0 bases, and 11 bases lay outside the gene matches. Germline V gene lookup returns CDR1 SGHVS and CDR2 FNYEAQ. The CDR3 totals 17 residues. CDR3 protein: CASSLAPSDREGTEAFF. CDR3 DNA sequence: TGTGCCAGCAGCTTAGCCCCATCGGACAGGGAGGGTACTGAAGCTTTCTTT. The complete variable domain, with remaining parts taken from reference TRBV7-6 and TRBJ1-1, reads GAGVSQSPRYKVTKRGQDVALRCDPISGHVSLYWYRQALGQGPEFLTYFNYEAQQDKSGLPNDRFSAERPEGSISTLTIQRTEQRDSAMYRCASSLAPSDREGTEAFFGQGTRLTVV.

The chain recombines TRBV7-9 with TRBJ1-4, with D uncertain. The CDR3 has 14 amino acids. Deletions cut 5 bases from V and 9 bases from J, with 16 bases between. CDR1 is SEHNR and CDR2 is FQNEAQ in the germline V gene (reference sequence). CDR3 nucleotides: TGTGCCAGCAGCGGAGGTTCCCTCCAGCAAAAACTGTTTTTT. This translates into CASSGGSLQQKLFF.

The chain combines TRBV5-1 with TRBJ2-5; 12 nucleotides match TRBD1. The CDR3 totals 16 residues. The V gene's germline CDR1 is SGHRS and CDR2 YFSETQ. Germline trimming cut 3 bases from V and 5 bases from J; bases unmatched to any gene: 8. CDR3 sequence (DNA): TGCGCCAGCAGCTGGGGGGACAGGGGGCGAGGGGAGACCCAGTACTTC. Protein product: CASSWGDRGRGETQYF.

The V and J genes are TRBV27 and TRBJ1-2; TRBD1 matches 9 bases. The CDR3 contains 15 residues. With 4 bases clipped from V and 4 bases from J, the junction kept 7 bases outside the gene matches. Germline V CDR1 and CDR2: MNHEY, SMNVEV (reference sequence). The CDR3 nucleotides read TGTGCCAGCAGTTCTAAGACAGGGGGGAGCTATGGCTACACCTTC. This sequence encodes CASSSKTGGSYGYTF.

The V call is TRBV10-2, the J call TRBJ1-5; weak D call: TRBD1 (6 bases). Germline V gives CDR1 WSHSY, CDR2 SAAADI. The germline V and J ends were trimmed by 3 bases and 0 bases, with 15 bases remaining between them. The CDR3 is made up of 17 amino acids. CDR3 in amino acids: CASSDPRTVYSNQPQHF. The CDR3 region has the DNA TGCGCCAGCAGTGACCCGAGGACAGTGTATAGCAATCAGCCCCAGCATTTT.

This clone occurred once. The chain combines TRBV5-1 with TRBJ2-7, with TRBD1 matching 9 bases. The V segment lost 0 bases and the J segment 5 bases; nucleotides outside the gene matches: 3. Germline V lookup: CDR1 SGHRS, CDR2 YFSETQ. There are 14 residues in the CDR3. This chain's CDR3 is CASSLGQGDNEQYF. The CDR3 DNA reads as TGCGCCAGCAGCTTGGGACAGGGGGACAACGAGCAGTACTTC. Looking up the rest from reference TRBV5-1 and TRBJ2-7 gives the full variable domain: KAGVTQTPRYLIKTRGQQVTLSCSPISGHRSVSWYQQTPGQGLQFLFEYFSETQRNKGNFPGRFSGRQFSNSRSEMNVSTLELGDSALYLCASSLGQGDNEQYFGPGTRLTVT.

This clone showed up just once. The chain joins TRBV2 to TRBJ2-5; 9 bases align to TRBD2. The CDR3 consists of 18 residues. With 7 bases clipped from V and 2 bases from J, the junction kept 17 bases outside the gene matches. Per the germline V gene, CDR1 is SNHLY and CDR2 is FYNNEI. The CDR3 region is CASTSGGGAFLTQETQYF. The CDR3, as DNA: TGTGCCAGCACGTCTGGCGGGGGGGCTTTTCTTACTCAAGAGACCCAGTACTTC.

The rearrangement uses TRBV2 and TRBJ2-3; 9 bases agree with TRBD2. The J segment lost 9 bases and the V segment lost 7 bases, leaving 11 bases of the junction unmatched. Germline V gene lookup returns CDR1 SNHLY and CDR2 FYNNEI. The CDR3 covers 14 residues. The CDR3 DNA reads TGTGCCAGCATGGAACTAGCGGGCCAAGGGACGCAGTATTTT. This sequence encodes CASMELAGQGTQYF. Supplemented by reference TRBV2 and TRBJ2-3, the full variable domain reads EPEVTQTPSHQVTQMGQEVILRCVPISNHLYFYWYRQILGQKVEFLVSFYNNEISEKSEIFDDQFSVERPDGSNFTLKIRSTKLEDSAMYFCASMELAGQGTQYFGPGTRLTVL.

The chain couples TRBV7-6 to TRBJ1-1; 8 nucleotides align to TRBD1. The V gene's germline CDR1 is SGHVS and CDR2 FNYEAQ. The J segment lost 5 bases and the V segment lost 5 bases, leaving 4 bases of the junction unmatched. There are 13 residues in the CDR3. The CDR3 DNA reads TGTGCCAGCAGCCCGAACAGGGGGACTGAAGCTTTCTTT. This gives the protein CASSPNRGTEAFF.